The next 2 T cell receptor beta chains were all read from a single sample in a study of T cell responses to AZD1222 COVID-19 vaccine. Here immunoSEQ multiplex PCR was the method, and the copy in TCRdb shows in-frame clones only, minus some. The sample holds more than 70,000 clones, about 89% seen once. This specimen consisted of peripheral blood, obtained 28 days after the second AZD1222 dose. These TCRs come from an adult who received the AZD1222 COVID-19 vaccine.

The chain uses TRBV7-9 and TRBJ2-2; D call uncertain. The germline V gene has CDR1 SEHNR and CDR2 FQNEAQ (reference sequence). The CDR3 is 11 residues long. Trimming took 6 bases from V and 6 from J, leaving 5 bases between them. The CDR3 nucleotides are TGTGCCAGCAGAAGGGCCGGGGAGCTGTTTTTT. This encodes CASRRAGELFF. The whole variable domain, remainder taken from reference TRBV7-9 and TRBJ2-2, is DTGVSQNPRHKITKRGQNVTFRCDPISEHNRLYWYRQTLGQGPEFLTYFQNEAQLEKSRLLSDRFSAERPKGSFSTLEIQRTEQGDSAMYLCASRRAGELFFGEGSRLTVL.

The J gene is TRBJ1-1, the V gene TRBV4-1; D is undetermined. Germline V gene sequence: CDR1 MGHRA, CDR2 YSYEKL. Deletions cut 4 bases from V and 3 bases from J, with 21 bases between. The CDR3 length is 17 residues. This chain's CDR3 is CASSPQERRAGDTEAFF. As DNA, the CDR3 is TGCGCCAGCAGCCCGCAAGAGCGACGGGCCGGGGACACTGAAGCTTTCTTT.